This record covers a single T cell receptor beta chain. Antigen unknown. The stimulus was an HIV-1 Gag 15-mer peptide pool, 0.8 to 1 ug/peptide/mL. Sorting of responding CD4+ T cells relied on upregulated CD40 ligand together with CD69. The immunoSEQ assay was version 4, run in survey mode. Each sample used up to 1 ug genomic DNA diluted to roughly 10 ng/uL. The data were produced by immunoSEQ multiplex PCR, yet TCRdb's version contains in-frame clones alone and is incomplete. The repertoire includes under 40,000 clones, 70% of them detected once, and 1.4% sits in the top ten. The source of the sample is a study of persistence of HIV-infected CD4 T cells. Study-wide results and limits: Compared with CD3/CD28-stimulated cells, CMV- and Gag-responding cells showed lower TCRbeta richness.

Between the trimmed V and J ends, which lost 4 bases and 5 bases, there was a span of 9 bases. The V gene's germline CDR1 is LNHDA and CDR2 SQIVND (reference sequence). The CDR3 extends over 13 amino acids. This chain links TRBV19 with TRBJ1-5; a weak D match, TRBD1 (6 bases). The sequenced sample was CD4+ T cells sorted from PBMCs after roughly 18-hour stimulation, obtained from a patient who received antiretroviral therapy. This clonotype was obtained from an adult man with HIV who was CMV-seropositive. The chain's CDR3 is CASSTRQDQPQHF. The CDR3 DNA sequence: TGTGCCAGTAGTACCCGACAGGATCAGCCCCAGCATTTT.